The entry below gives a single T cell receptor beta chain sequence along with its context. Its antigen specificity is not known. Within one base of it there is no much larger clone, and no base qualities were kept. V gives up 3 bases and J gives up 3 bases, and the segment between their germline ends measures 8 bases. The CDR3 holds 13 amino acids from the cysteine to the phenylalanine. Only the CDR3 part of the read is kept: 39 bases, read in frame from the first base. CDR1 is given as KGHSH and CDR2 as LQKENI, both from the germline V gene. These data originate in a study of T cells after yellow fever vaccination (dated by TCRdb to about 2019). In the study overall: The SMART-Seq v4 Ultra Low Input RNA kit was used to prepare libraries from fractions with low cell numbers. The cohort comprised two healthy male donors, one aged 18 to 29 and one aged 30 to 40 years. Bulk PBMC replicates and cell subsets were isolated from blood drawn at multiple timepoints before and after both primary and secondary immunization. To follow T-cell clones before and after primary and booster YFV17D yellow fever vaccination, bulk TCR alpha and beta repertoires were sequenced over time. Study-wide conclusions, independent of this receptor: Because only two donors were included in the study, the extent to which the findings can be generalized is limited. Compared with the primary T-cell response, the secondary T-cell response was weaker but faster, peaking on day 5 rather than day 15. Computational filtering was needed because FACS-sorted repertoires could contain abundant contaminating clonotypes from the bulk population. A small fraction of clonotypes appeared in both the CD4 and CD8 compartments, likely as a result of convergent recombination. Most clones expanded after primary vaccination (96% of CD4 and 88% of CD8) were re-detected after the booster, suggesting that broad memory maintenance occurred.

The treatment or condition label, read with the paper, signifies: live attenuated yellow fever vaccine strain. At each blood-draw timepoint, two biological replicates of bulk PBMCs were collected. PBMCs were isolated from peripheral blood using a standard Ficoll-Paque protocol. TriZol was used to extract RNA from bulk PBMCs, from CD4 and CD8 fractions, and from dextramer-positive and dextramer-negative fractions. TCR cDNA was made using 5'RACE template switching, a step that added a universal primer site and unique molecular identifiers. Priming for cDNA synthesis came from both the TCR alpha and TCR beta constant segments. Library amplification involved two PCR steps, and the second step added sample barcodes and sequencing adapters. Sequencing of libraries was performed on Illumina HiSeq 2500 (2x100 bp) or NovaSeq (2x150 bp). On the study's bioinformatics: Demultiplexing of reads and collapsing into UMI consensus sequences were performed with MIGEC, and V(D)J alignment was carried out with MiXCR. Vaccine-responding clonotypes were identified with edgeR using replicate PBMC samples, with FDR below 0.01 and a log2 fold change above 5 up to day 15 being required. Each bulk clonotype was labeled CD4 or CD8 based on which sequenced repertoire, CD4 or CD8, contained the clonotype at higher abundance. TCRdb trimmed public reads at Q25 via fastp, called clones via MiXCR and kept in-frame beta chains. Every entry covers one CDR3 protein and lists the most common genes and DNA from its rows. These V and J calls are TCRdb output, not the study's own analysis. This sample has just under 600,000 distinct CDR3 sequences in its table, and about 14% of those were observed once. The ten most abundant clones make up over 13% of the sample.

The rearranged segments are TRBV18 and TRBJ1-1, with no confidently assigned D gene. The input for sequencing was PBMCs, taken on the day of the yellow fever booster vaccination. The origin of this receptor is a man younger than 45 who received the YFV17D yellow fever vaccine. The CDR3 protein: CASSPTPDTEAFF. The DNA reads TGTGCCAGCTCACCCACCCCCGACACTGAAGCTTTCTTT.